Listed below are T cell receptor beta chains from one sample, sequenced in a study of neurological immune-mediated disorders. From the 5' RACE reads, TCRdb called clonotypes with MiXCR, one entry per CDR3 protein. Among around 69,000 distinct CDR3 sequences listed, 10% were seen once. Sequencing input: PBMCs. All receptors derive from a young man in good health. Both conserved end residues are part of each CDR3. D genes are given only for firm matches. Where a row states a size, it is once, few, many or the class of an expanded clone; other rows omit it.

d_gene: .; v_gene: TRBV11-2; j_gene: TRBJ1-4; abundance: many; len: 17; CDR3nt: TGTGCCAGCAGCTTAGTGGGACCGATTGCAACTAATGAAAAACTGTTTTTT; CDR3aa: CASSLVGPIATNEKLFF
d_gene: TRBD1; v_gene: TRBV5-4; j_gene: TRBJ2-3; abundance: many; len: 16; CDR3nt: TGTGCCAGCAGCAGCCGTGACAGGGGATCCACAGATACGCAGTATTTT; CDR3aa: CASSSRDRGSTDTQYF
d_gene: .; v_gene: TRBV25-1; j_gene: TRBJ2-1; abundance: many; len: 14; CDR3nt: TGTGCCAGCTGCGGCACTAGGATGGGAGATGAGCAGTTCTTC; CDR3aa: CASCGTRMGDEQFF
d_gene: TRBD2; v_gene: TRBV29-1; j_gene: TRBJ2-5; abundance: many; len: 14; CDR3nt: TGCAGCGTTGGAGGGACAAGCGGGAGTGAGACCCAGTACTTC; CDR3aa: CSVGGTSGSETQYF
d_gene: .; v_gene: TRBV5-1; j_gene: TRBJ1-4; abundance: many; len: 16; CDR3nt: TGCGCCAGCAGCTTTGGAACAGGGTCCTTTGGCGAAAAACTGTTTTTT; CDR3aa: CASSFGTGSFGEKLFF
d_gene: TRBD2; v_gene: TRBV2; j_gene: TRBJ2-1; abundance: many; len: 14; CDR3nt: TGTGCCAGCAGTGCCTCGGGAGGGCCTTTTCGGCAGTTCTTC; CDR3aa: CASSASGGPFRQFF
d_gene: .; v_gene: TRBV7-8; j_gene: TRBJ2-2; abundance: many; len: 17; CDR3nt: TGTGCCAGCAGCTTAGTGAGTGCGGGAACGAACACCGGGGAGCTGTTTTTT; CDR3aa: CASSLVSAGTNTGELFF
d_gene: TRBD2; v_gene: TRBV20-1; j_gene: TRBJ2-2; abundance: many; len: 20; CDR3nt: TGCAGTGCTGGGGACACCGCCGGGACTAGCGGGAGGGAGAACACCGGGGAGCTGTTTTTT; CDR3aa: CSAGDTAGTSGRENTGELFF
d_gene: .; v_gene: TRBV20-1; j_gene: TRBJ2-5; abundance: many; len: 14; CDR3nt: TGCAGTGCTAGGAATCCAGGGCGGCAAGAGACCCAGTACTTC; CDR3aa: CSARNPGRQETQYF
d_gene: TRBD1; v_gene: TRBV7-3; j_gene: TRBJ2-1; abundance: many; len: 15; CDR3nt: TGTGCCAGCAGCCCCCGGGACAGGGGGTACAATGAGCAGTTCTTC; CDR3aa: CASSPRDRGYNEQFF
d_gene: .; v_gene: TRBV7-8; j_gene: TRBJ2-5; abundance: few; len: 13; CDR3nt: TGTGCCAGCAGCGATAACCCCCCAGAGACCCAGTACTTC; CDR3aa: CASSDNPPETQYF
d_gene: .; v_gene: TRBV7-2; j_gene: TRBJ2-2; abundance: many; len: 13; CDR3nt: TGTGCCAGCGGACAGAGACCCACCGGGGAGCTGTTTTTT; CDR3aa: CASGQRPTGELFF
d_gene: TRBD2; v_gene: TRBV4-2; j_gene: TRBJ2-7; abundance: .; len: 15; CDR3nt: TGTGCCAGCAGCCAGGGGACTAGCGGGGTTACGAAGCAGTACTTC; CDR3aa: CASSQGTSGVTKQYF
d_gene: .; v_gene: TRBV28; j_gene: TRBJ1-5; abundance: many; len: 19; CDR3nt: TGTGCCAGCAGTACCCCGTTTCTTCGGGCACCGAAGAGCAATCAGCCCCAGCATTTT; CDR3aa: CASSTPFLRAPKSNQPQHF
d_gene: .; v_gene: TRBV2; j_gene: TRBJ2-7; abundance: .; len: 14; CDR3nt: TGTGCCAGCAGTGCCGACGGAGAGGTGGGCGAGCAGTACTTC; CDR3aa: CASSADGEVGEQYF
d_gene: .; v_gene: TRBV9; j_gene: TRBJ2-5; abundance: many; len: 15; CDR3nt: TGTGCCAGCAGCGTAGTTCCGGGGGTGGAAGAGACCCAGTACTTC; CDR3aa: CASSVVPGVEETQYF
d_gene: .; v_gene: TRBV7-2; j_gene: TRBJ1-4; abundance: many; len: 12; CDR3nt: TGTGCCAGCAGCTTAGAAGGTGAAAAACTGTTTTTT; CDR3aa: CASSLEGEKLFF
d_gene: TRBD2; v_gene: TRBV29-1; j_gene: TRBJ2-7; abundance: .; len: 15; CDR3nt: TGCAGCGTTGGCGGGTCGGGAGGGCCCTCCTACGAGCAGTACTTC; CDR3aa: CSVGGSGGPSYEQYF
d_gene: .; v_gene: TRBV14; j_gene: TRBJ2-7; abundance: many; len: 12; CDR3nt: TGTGCCAGCAGCTCCTTCGGGGACGAGCAGTACTTC; CDR3aa: CASSSFGDEQYF
d_gene: TRBD2; v_gene: TRBV6-5; j_gene: TRBJ2-7; abundance: many; len: 15; CDR3nt: TGTGCCAGCAGTCCCTCTAGCGGGAGAGGATACGAGCAGTACTTC; CDR3aa: CASSPSSGRGYEQYF
d_gene: .; v_gene: TRBV5-1; j_gene: TRBJ2-3; abundance: many; len: 14; CDR3nt: TGCGCCAGCAGCTTGATTTCCGCGACCGATACGCAGTATTTT; CDR3aa: CASSLISATDTQYF
d_gene: .; v_gene: TRBV6-5; j_gene: TRBJ2-7; abundance: many; len: 13; CDR3nt: TGTGCCAGTTTGACACGACCCCCTAACGAGCAGTACTTC; CDR3aa: CASLTRPPNEQYF
d_gene: TRBD1; v_gene: TRBV7-2; j_gene: TRBJ1-2; abundance: many; len: 14; CDR3nt: TGTGCCAGCAGACGGACAGGGGGGGACTATGGCTACACCTTC; CDR3aa: CASRRTGGDYGYTF
d_gene: .; v_gene: TRBV28; j_gene: TRBJ2-7; abundance: many; len: 12; CDR3nt: TGTGCCAGCAGTTCCCCCTCCTACGAGCAGTACTTC; CDR3aa: CASSSPSYEQYF
d_gene: .; v_gene: TRBV27; j_gene: TRBJ1-5; abundance: many; len: 14; CDR3nt: TGTGCCAGCAGTTCAGGGCAGGGTGGTCAGCCCCAGCATTTT; CDR3aa: CASSSGQGGQPQHF
d_gene: TRBD1; v_gene: TRBV10-1; j_gene: TRBJ2-2; abundance: many; len: 15; CDR3nt: TGCGCCAGCAGTCTGGACAGGGCGGGCACCGGGGAGCTGTTTTTT; CDR3aa: CASSLDRAGTGELFF
d_gene: .; v_gene: TRBV7-2; j_gene: TRBJ2-4; abundance: many; len: 14; CDR3nt: TGTGCCAGCAGCTTAAGCCAGGGGCAAAACATTCAGTACTTC; CDR3aa: CASSLSQGQNIQYF
d_gene: .; v_gene: TRBV5-1; j_gene: TRBJ2-7; abundance: many; len: 13; CDR3nt: TGCGCCAGCAGCTCCACGGGGTTCTACGAGCAGTACTTC; CDR3aa: CASSSTGFYEQYF
d_gene: .; v_gene: TRBV29-1; j_gene: TRBJ1-2; abundance: medium-sized; len: 13; CDR3nt: TGCAGCGTAGAACGTCAGGGAGGCTATGGCTACACCTTC; CDR3aa: CSVERQGGYGYTF
d_gene: .; v_gene: TRBV6-6; j_gene: TRBJ1-1; abundance: many; len: 15; CDR3nt: TGTGCCAGCAGTTACGCCTACAGGGCATCGACTGAAGCTTTCTTT; CDR3aa: CASSYAYRASTEAFF
d_gene: .; v_gene: TRBV9; j_gene: TRBJ2-3; abundance: many; len: 17; CDR3nt: TGTGCCAGCAGCGTAGGAATTGAGGGGCCTGAGTTAGATACGCAGTATTTT; CDR3aa: CASSVGIEGPELDTQYF
d_gene: TRBD1; v_gene: TRBV27; j_gene: TRBJ1-3; abundance: many; len: 15; CDR3nt: TGTGCCAGCAGTCCAACAGGGGGCTCTGGAAACACCATATATTTT; CDR3aa: CASSPTGGSGNTIYF
d_gene: TRBD1; v_gene: TRBV9; j_gene: TRBJ1-2; abundance: .; len: 14; CDR3nt: TGTGCCAGAAGCGTAGACAGGGCATCATATGGCTACACCTTC; CDR3aa: CARSVDRASYGYTF
d_gene: TRBD1; v_gene: TRBV5-1; j_gene: TRBJ2-5; abundance: many; len: 15; CDR3nt: TGCGCCAGCAGCTTCACGGGACAGGGCTTAGAGACCCAGTACTTC; CDR3aa: CASSFTGQGLETQYF
d_gene: .; v_gene: TRBV15; j_gene: TRBJ2-5; abundance: .; len: 16; CDR3nt: TGTGCCACCAGTACCTTAGTGTGGGGGGCTGAAGAGACCCAGTACTTC; CDR3aa: CATSTLVWGAEETQYF
d_gene: .; v_gene: TRBV7-9; j_gene: TRBJ2-1; abundance: many; len: 14; CDR3nt: TGTGCCAGCAGCTTATCCGGGACCGGGAATGAGCAGTTCTTC; CDR3aa: CASSLSGTGNEQFF
d_gene: TRBD1; v_gene: TRBV6-5; j_gene: TRBJ2-1; abundance: many; len: 15; CDR3nt: TGTGCCAGCGACCCAGGGGGCCCTCGGGGAAGTGAGCAGTTCTTC; CDR3aa: CASDPGGPRGSEQFF
d_gene: TRBD2; v_gene: TRBV27; j_gene: TRBJ2-5; abundance: .; len: 18; CDR3nt: TGTGCCAGCAGTGGGGGGACTAGCGGGAGCTCCTTTCGGGAGACCCAGTACTTC; CDR3aa: CASSGGTSGSSFRETQYF
d_gene: TRBD1; v_gene: TRBV20-1; j_gene: TRBJ2-5; abundance: many; len: 12; CDR3nt: TGCAGTGCGGAAAGACAGGGAAAGACCCAGTACTTC; CDR3aa: CSAERQGKTQYF
d_gene: TRBD1; v_gene: TRBV3-1; j_gene: TRBJ1-1; abundance: many; len: 15; CDR3nt: TGTGCCAGCAGCCAAGGGACAGGGGGCCACACTGAAGCTTTCTTT; CDR3aa: CASSQGTGGHTEAFF
d_gene: .; v_gene: TRBV10-3; j_gene: TRBJ2-7; abundance: many; len: 17; CDR3nt: TGTGCCATCAGTGAGTTCTTGGTACACCAGACTAATTACGAGCAGTACTTC; CDR3aa: CAISEFLVHQTNYEQYF
d_gene: .; v_gene: TRBV29-1; j_gene: TRBJ1-2; abundance: many; len: 12; CDR3nt: TGCAGCGTTGGTGTCCCTCCGGGAGGCTACACCTTC; CDR3aa: CSVGVPPGGYTF
d_gene: .; v_gene: TRBV27; j_gene: TRBJ2-1; abundance: many; len: 17; CDR3nt: TGTGCCAGCAGACAGTTGGGGAGGTCTAGGGGTCACAATGAGCAGTTCTTC; CDR3aa: CASRQLGRSRGHNEQFF
d_gene: TRBD1; v_gene: TRBV24-1; j_gene: TRBJ2-2; abundance: many; len: 16; CDR3nt: TGTGCCACCAGTGATGACGACAGGGGAACCACCGGGGAGCTGTTTTTT; CDR3aa: CATSDDDRGTTGELFF
d_gene: TRBD2; v_gene: TRBV11-1; j_gene: TRBJ2-3; abundance: .; len: 16; CDR3nt: TGTGCCAGCAGCCCTTCTAGCGGGAGGTGGTCAGATACGCAGTATTTT; CDR3aa: CASSPSSGRWSDTQYF
d_gene: .; v_gene: TRBV7-9; j_gene: TRBJ2-7; abundance: few; len: 12; CDR3nt: TGTGCCAGCAGCTTAGATGTCAGCGAGCAGTACTTC; CDR3aa: CASSLDVSEQYF
d_gene: .; v_gene: TRBV27; j_gene: TRBJ2-7; abundance: many; len: 15; CDR3nt: TGTGCCAGCAGACCTACCGGGAGCAGCTCCTACGAGCAGTACTTC; CDR3aa: CASRPTGSSSYEQYF
d_gene: .; v_gene: TRBV2; j_gene: TRBJ2-5; abundance: .; len: 13; CDR3nt: TGTGCCAGCACTGGCGCAACCCAAGAGACCCAGTACTTC; CDR3aa: CASTGATQETQYF
d_gene: .; v_gene: TRBV12-3/TRBV12-4; j_gene: TRBJ2-2; abundance: many; len: 15; CDR3nt: TGTGCCAGCAGTCCAGCTAGCGCGAACACCGGGGAGCTGTTTTTT; CDR3aa: CASSPASANTGELFF
d_gene: .; v_gene: TRBV14; j_gene: TRBJ2-5; abundance: many; len: 14; CDR3nt: TGTGCCAGCAGCCCTACAGGGACGAGAGAGACCCAGTACTTC; CDR3aa: CASSPTGTRETQYF